This T cell receptor beta chain was sequenced during a study of T-cell reconstitution after alpha-beta-depleted transplantation in children. The TCRbeta library incorporated unique molecular identifiers. In TCRdb, the PCR reads were re-called with MiXCR into one record per CDR3 protein. This repertoire shows hundreds of thousands of distinct CDR3 sequences, about an eighth found once; its top ten account for roughly 2.3%. V shed 3 bases and J 5 bases; nucleotides not matched to a gene: 8. The CDR3 contains 15 residues. Germline CDR1 and CDR2: LNHDA and SQIVND (reference sequence). The clonotype originates from a male patient aged 10 to 17 who had a stem cell transplant for acute myeloid leukemia, so the T cells may come from the graft donor. V and J are TRBV19 and TRBJ2-7, with TRBD1 identical over 9 bases. The sequenced sample was PBMCs, mostly from graft donor cells, obtained 360 days after TCRalphabeta/CD19-depleted stem cell transplant. This chain's CDR3 is CASSIPGQGLNEQYF. The DNA for the CDR3 is TGTGCCAGTAGTATTCCGGGACAGGGACTTAACGAGCAGTACTTC.